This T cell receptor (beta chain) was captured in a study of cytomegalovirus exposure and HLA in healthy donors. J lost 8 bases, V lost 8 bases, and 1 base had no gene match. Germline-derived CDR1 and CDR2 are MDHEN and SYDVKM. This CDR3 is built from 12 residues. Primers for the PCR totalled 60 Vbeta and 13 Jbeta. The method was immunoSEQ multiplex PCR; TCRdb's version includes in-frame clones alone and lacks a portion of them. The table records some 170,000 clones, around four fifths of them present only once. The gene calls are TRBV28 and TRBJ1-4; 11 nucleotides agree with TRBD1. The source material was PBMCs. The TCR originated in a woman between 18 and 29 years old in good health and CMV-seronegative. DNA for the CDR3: TGTGCCAGCGGGACAGGGGGGGAAAAACTGTTTTTT. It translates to CASGTGGEKLFF.